This TCR beta chain was obtained from a study of Tregs in tolerant kidney transplant recipients. The wider study: Related graft donors supplied nonmyeloablative bone marrow transplants, and mixed chimerism was transient. Overall study results and limits: Nucleotide sequences could not be compared across some patients' samples due to primer changes.

Produced via immunoSEQ multiplex PCR; TCRdb's table is partial and in-frame only. In total, the table holds about 30,000 clones. Unstimulated Tregs (CD4+CD25+CD127-) and CD4+CD25- non-Tregs were sorted from PBMCs. About this clone itself: Antigen unknown.

Sequenced here: CD8+ T cells from blood, sampled before the transplant. The source of this sequence is a human donor who received a combined kidney and bone marrow transplant.

The chain's CDR3 is CASALGTAGNTIYF. CDR3 bases read: TGTGCCAGCGCCCTGGGGACAGCAGGAAACACC. The chain carries TRBV19 and TRBJ1-3, with 7 bases identical to TRBD1. The CDR3 extends 3 residues past the end of the read, so its final part is completed from the germline J gene. V trimming: 9 bases; J trimming: 4 bases; junction bases outside the gene matches: 9. The CDR3 is 14 residues long. Looked up from germline, CDR1 is LNHDA and CDR2 is SQIVND (reference sequence).